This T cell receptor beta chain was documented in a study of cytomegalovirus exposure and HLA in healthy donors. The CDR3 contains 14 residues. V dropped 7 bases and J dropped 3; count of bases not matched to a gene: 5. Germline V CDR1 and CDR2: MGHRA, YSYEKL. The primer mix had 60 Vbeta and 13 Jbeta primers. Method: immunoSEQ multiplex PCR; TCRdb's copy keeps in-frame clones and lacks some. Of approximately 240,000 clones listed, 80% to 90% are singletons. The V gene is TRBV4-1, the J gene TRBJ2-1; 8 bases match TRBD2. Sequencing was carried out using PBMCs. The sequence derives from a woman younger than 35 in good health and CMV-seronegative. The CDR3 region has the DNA TGCGCCAGCAACCGGGGGACTAGCTACAATGAGCAGTTCTTC. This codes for CASNRGTSYNEQFF.